This TCR beta chain is drawn from a study of blood T cell repertoires in COVID-19. As for the study in general: PBMCs, B-cell-depleted T cells, or T cells were the source of the cDNA or gDNA that made up the material.

This clone is a singleton in its sample. The CDR3 loop spans 13 amino acids. Trimming removed 2 bases from V and 7 bases from J, with 11 bases in between. The germline V gene has CDR1 SGHAT and CDR2 FQNNGV. Sequenced by immunoSEQ multiplex PCR; TCRdb stores in-frame clones only, minus some. Among 25,000 to 40,000 clones listed, 90% to 95% were seen once. Sequenced: peripheral blood. This chain joins TRBV11-2 and TRBJ1-1; the D is unclear. The source of this sequence is a human donor in a cohort sampled during active COVID-19. The CDR3 is CASSLFRRGEAFF. The CDR3 DNA reads as TGTGCCAGCAGCTTATTCCGACGGGGTGAAGCTTTCTTT.